The 21 T cell receptor beta chains below all came from one sample that was sequenced in a study of blood T cell repertoires in COVID-19. TCRdb's table, derived via immunoSEQ multiplex PCR, lists solely in-frame clones and lacks some. The sample lists fewer than 500,000 clones; 80% to 90% were seen once. What was sequenced was peripheral blood. These receptors came from a man between 18 and 29 years old with COVID-19, enrolled during active disease.

The rearrangement joins TRBV12-3 or TRBV12-4 to TRBJ1-1; unclear D gene. Trimming removed 4 bases from V and 4 bases from J, with 4 bases in between. CDR3 length: 11 amino acids. CDR3 residues: CASSSSTEAFF. In nucleotides, the CDR3 is TGTGCCAGCAGTTCCTCCACTGAAGCTTTCTTT.

The table lists this clone with a count of one. The V and J genes are TRBV6-1 and TRBJ1-1; D call uncertain. The CDR3 consists of 15 residues. Germline V gene data show CDR1 as MNHNS and CDR2 as SASEGT. Trimming removed 1 base from V and 0 bases from J, with 9 bases in between. Here the CDR3 reads CASSEGGVMNTEAFF. CDR3 coding DNA: TGTGCCAGCAGTGAAGGTGGAGTAATGAACACTGAAGCTTTCTTT.

V is TRBV6-4 and J is TRBJ2-4; 8 bases are shared with TRBD1. The CDR3 runs to 12 residues. Germline V gene lookup returns CDR1 MRHNA and CDR2 SNTAGT. With 11 bases clipped from V and 11 bases from J, the junction kept 11 bases outside the gene matches. This CDR3 is CAVQGAYAVQYF. The CDR3 DNA is TGTGCCGTGCAGGGGGCTTATGCGGTTCAGTACTTC.

The CDR3 DNA sequence: TGTGCCACCAGTGATTCCAGCGGGAGGCCCAGCTCCTACAATGAGCAGTTCTTC. Translated: CATSDSSGRPSSYNEQFF. The chain has TRBV24-1 and TRBJ2-1; 9 nucleotides match TRBD2. CDR1 is KGHDR and CDR2 is SFDVKD in the germline V gene. The CDR3 has 18 residues. With V trimmed by 2 bases and J by 0 bases, 7 bases remained unmatched.

This clone was found once. V usage is TRBV4-2 and J usage is TRBJ2-7; 10 bases are a match to TRBD2. Germline trimming cut 1 base from V and 4 bases from J; bases unmatched to any gene: 4. The CDR3 has 15 amino acids. CDR1 is LGHNA and CDR2 is YNFKEQ in the germline V gene. CDR3 amino acids: CASSQVLAGGYEQYF. CDR3 DNA: TGTGCCAGCAGCCAAGTATTAGCGGGGGGATACGAGCAGTACTTC.

This chain connects TRBV2 to TRBJ2-5; TRBD1 agrees at 11 bases. The CDR3 totals 14 residues. The junction had 6 bases not matched to a gene; V was cut back by 6 bases and J by 6 bases. CDR1 is SNHLY and CDR2 is FYNNEI in the germline V gene. The CDR3: CASRPGQGVQTQYF. In DNA form, the CDR3 reads TGTGCCAGCAGACCGGGACAGGGGGTACAGACCCAGTACTTC.

The gene calls are TRBV6-5 and TRBJ2-7, with TRBD2 identical over 8 bases. This CDR3 spans 13 amino acids. Germline loops: CDR1 MNHEY, CDR2 SVGAGI. The V gene end was trimmed by 7 bases and the J gene end by 2 bases; junction bases not matched to a gene: 4. CDR3 residues: CASTGGAPYEQYF. In nucleotides, the CDR3 is TGTGCCAGCACGGGAGGGGCCCCCTACGAGCAGTACTTC.

The chain links TRBV7-9 to TRBJ1-2, with D hard to call. Germline-derived CDR1 and CDR2 are SEHNR and FQNEAQ (reference sequence). The CDR3 totals 15 residues. The V gene lost 5 bases and the J gene lost 2 bases, with 15 bases spanning the gap. This chain's CDR3 is CASSLWSPLNYGYTF. CDR3 bases: TGTGCCAGCAGCCTTTGGAGTCCACTAAACTATGGCTACACCTTC.

The chain uses TRBV4-1 and TRBJ2-3; TRBD2 aligns across 10 bases. There are 17 residues in the CDR3. Per the germline V gene, CDR1 is MGHRA and CDR2 is YSYEKL. V was pared by 0 bases and J by 5 bases, with 8 bases of the junction left unmatched. As DNA, the CDR3 is TGCGCCAGCAGCCAAGATCGGGCTAGCGGGGGTGGAGATACGCAGTATTTT. Its protein is CASSQDRASGGGDTQYF.

This clone was seen only a few times. J is TRBJ1-2 and V is TRBV5-1; D gene uncertain. Germline loops: CDR1 SGHRS, CDR2 YFSETQ. V lost 2 bases to trimming and J lost 5 bases, with 10 bases between them. The CDR3 runs to 13 residues. The CDR3 sequence: CASSLLGQYGYTF. The CDR3 DNA reads as TGCGCCAGCAGCTTATTGGGCCAGTATGGCTACACCTTC.

CDR3 nucleotide sequence: TGTGCCAGTCGCGCTCCTGAACTACTTAACGAGCAGTACTTC. Its protein is CASRAPELLNEQYF. The rearrangement joins TRBV11-2 to TRBJ2-7, with no clear D. Germline CDR1 SGHAT, CDR2 FQNNGV. The CDR3 contains 14 residues. Trimming removed 9 bases at V and 5 bases at J, with 20 bases between.

This clone occurred once. The chain recombines TRBV25-1 with TRBJ1-2; 11 bases line up with TRBD1. The CDR3 covers 15 residues. The germline V gene encodes CDR1 MGHDK and CDR2 SYGVNS. The ends lost 1 base at V and 7 bases at J; junction bases unmatched: 5. As DNA, the CDR3 is TGTGCCAGCAGTGAATGGGGACAGGGGGACGGTGGCTACACCTTC. This codes for CASSEWGQGDGGYTF.

The gene calls are TRBV11-1 and TRBJ2-6; TRBD1 aligns across 7 bases. CDR1 and CDR2 (germline): SGHAT, FQDESV (reference sequence). The length of the CDR3 is 15 residues. The ends lost 5 bases at V and 2 bases at J; junction bases unmatched: 3. The CDR3 is CASSPDRAGANVLTF. The CDR3 bases are TGTGCCAGCAGCCCCGACAGGGCTGGGGCCAACGTCCTGACTTTC.

This rearrangement joins TRBV9 to TRBJ2-3; TRBD2 agrees at 8 bases. The V gene's germline CDR1 is SGDLS and CDR2 YYNGEE. With V trimmed by 0 bases and J by 6 bases, 12 bases remained unmatched. The CDR3 is 17 residues long. The CDR3 DNA is TGTGCCAGCAGCGTAGTTAGCGGGACGCCAAGGGGGGATACGCAGTATTTT. Its translation: CASSVVSGTPRGDTQYF.

This chain links TRBV14 with TRBJ1-1; 7 bases agree with TRBD1. This CDR3 has 16 amino acids. Germline-derived CDR1 and CDR2 are SGHDN and FVKESK. The V gene end was trimmed by 4 bases and the J gene end by 1 base; junction bases not matched to a gene: 9. DNA for the CDR3: TGTGCCAGCAGCCCTCGTCTGGCAGGGGGGAACACTGAAGCTTTCTTT. It codes for CASSPRLAGGNTEAFF. The whole variable domain, filled in from reference TRBV14 and TRBJ1-1, reads EAGVTQFPSHSVIEKGQTVTLRCDPISGHDNLYWYRRVMGKEIKFLLHFVKESKQDESGMPNNRFLAERTGGTYSTLKVQPAELEDSGVYFCASSPRLAGGNTEAFFGQGTRLTVV.

The chain employs TRBV3-1 (or the pseudogene TRBV3-2) and TRBJ1-4; 8 bases align to TRBD1. The junction had 8 bases not matched to a gene; V was cut back by 4 bases and J by 7 bases. Looked up from germline, CDR1 is LGHDT and CDR2 is YNNKEL (reference sequence). The length of the CDR3 is 15 residues. DNA of the CDR3: TGTGCCAGCAGCCTACTAGGGACAGGAGGTGAAAAACTGTTTTTT. It is translated as CASSLLGTGGEKLFF.

The table lists this clone with a few counts. Other DNA sequences within the sample encode an identical CDR3. The rearrangement joins TRBV5-4 to TRBJ2-7; maybe TRBD2 (5 bases). The V and J ends lost 0 bases and 1 base respectively, with 5 bases between them. Germline V gene data show CDR1 as SGHNT and CDR2 as YYREEE (reference sequence). The CDR3 sequence is 13 residues long. The DNA for the CDR3 is TGTGCCAGCAGCTTGGCGGGATCCTACGAGCAGTACTTC. Translation gives CASSLAGSYEQYF.

The chain has TRBV13 and TRBJ2-1; TRBD2 agrees at 7 bases. The CDR3 sequence is 16 residues long. V dropped 5 bases and J dropped 4; count of bases not matched to a gene: 11. The germline V gene has CDR1 PRHDT and CDR2 FYEKMQ (reference sequence). The CDR3 protein is CASSPDNSGYYNEQFF. CDR3 nucleotide sequence: TGTGCCAGCAGCCCAGATAATAGCGGGTATTACAATGAGCAGTTCTTC. The entire variable domain, with the rest obtained from reference TRBV13 and TRBJ2-1, is as follows: AAGVIQSPRHLIKEKRETATLKCYPIPRHDTVYWYQQGPGQDPQFLISFYEKMQSDKGSIPDRFSAQQFSDYHSELNMSSLELGDSALYFCASSPDNSGYYNEQFFGPGTRLTVL.

The rearrangement links TRBV5-4 to TRBJ1-1, with 7 bases identical to TRBD1. CDR3 length equals 15 residues. Looked up from germline, CDR1 is SGHNT and CDR2 is YYREEE (reference sequence). The junction had 9 bases not matched to a gene; V was cut back by 2 bases and J by 5 bases. CDR3 DNA: TGTGCCAGCAGCTTACAGGGGCGAATAAGGACTGAAGCTTTCTTT. The encoded protein is CASSLQGRIRTEAFF.

The chain combines TRBV24-1 with TRBJ2-1, with D hard to call. Looked up from germline, CDR1 is KGHDR and CDR2 is SFDVKD. V was clipped by 3 bases and J by 0 bases, with 11 bases between them. This CDR3 comprises 16 residues. The CDR3 spells CATSDRGGRSYNEQFF. The CDR3 nucleotides read TGTGCCACCAGTGATAGAGGCGGCCGCTCCTACAATGAGCAGTTCTTC.

V gene TRBV10-3 combines with J gene TRBJ1-1; D is perhaps TRBD1 (5 bases). The CDR3 is 15 amino acids. V lost 0 bases, J lost 3 bases, and 11 bases lay in between. Germline-derived CDR1 and CDR2 are ENHRY and SYGVKD. The CDR3 reads CAISESAGTYTEAFF. As DNA, the CDR3 is TGTGCCATCAGTGAGTCTGCAGGGACTTACACTGAAGCTTTCTTT.